The clone carrying this T cell receptor beta chain was observed at least ten times. The target antigen is unknown. The CDR3 totals 15 residues. V gave up 0 bases and J gave up 2 bases; unmatched junction bases: 5. CDR1 and CDR2 from the germline V gene are DFQATT and SNEGSKA (reference sequence). The source of the sample is a study of blood T cells in healthy people across ages. Study-level results: Among long-lived donors, naive CD4+ cells were more numerous and diversity higher than in aged donors.

With a J-beta primer mix and a sample-barcoded 5' primer, a second PCR ran roughly 6 to 11 cycles. Each of the cDNA molecules was tagged by a template-switch adaptor with 12 random nucleotides. TCRdb re-derived calls from the 5' RACE reads in MiXCR, one entry per CDR3 protein. Here the sample spans 550,000 to 750,000 distinct CDR3 sequences, roughly 20% being singletons. V usage is TRBV20-1 and J usage is TRBJ2-5; 8 nucleotides agree with TRBD1. The sample consisted of blood. The clonotype was recovered from a man aged 70 or older in good health. The CDR3 DNA reads TGCAGTGCTAGAGACGGACAGGGACGACAAGAGACCCAGTACTTC. Translating gives CSARDGQGRQETQYF.